A single sample gave rise to the 17 T cell receptor beta chains below, sequenced in a study of regulatory T cells in long-lasting Graves disease. Construction of TCR beta libraries relied on iRepertoire HTBI primers and on Arm-PCR targeting CDR3 regions. A single record per CDR3 protein comes from TCRdb applying MiXCR to the multiplex PCR reads. The profile covers 620,000 or so distinct CDR3 sequences, with around 15% appearing a single time and 15% to 20% taken by the ten largest. Time point reported: newly diagnosed GD, antithyroid drugs for less than 3 months. The TCR library was prepared using RNA isolated from PBMCs. This same sample was also part of a study on T cells in Graves' hyperthyroidism and ophthalmopathy.

This specimen was peripheral blood mononuclear cells (PBMCs), taken at new diagnosis, from a patient treated with antithyroid drugs. The receptors stem from a woman aged 25 to 45 with Graves disease.

Many counts were recorded for this clonotype. CDR3 bases: TGTGCCAGTAGCGCCACTAGCCTCAGAGGGAATGAGCAGTTCTTC. As protein: CASSATSLRGNEQFF. This sequence joins TRBV19 and TRBJ2-1; possible D gene TRBD2, 6 bases. The CDR3 is 15 amino acids. Germline CDR1 reads LNHDA; CDR2 reads SQIVND (reference sequence). Trimming took off 6 bases at V and 7 bases at J, with 19 bases between the two ends.

This clonotype was observed many times. The chain couples TRBV28 to TRBJ2-1; D remains ambiguous. CDR3 length: 14 amino acids. CDR1 and CDR2 (germline): MDHEN, SYDVKM. V lost 2 bases, J lost 3 bases, and 8 bases lay in between. The CDR3 loop is CASSLGRYYNEQFF. The CDR3 DNA reads as TGTGCCAGCAGTTTAGGGCGGTACTACAATGAGCAGTTCTTC.

This clonotype was counted a few times. V usage is TRBV6-2 or TRBV6-3 and J usage is TRBJ2-1; D unresolved. The CDR3 covers 18 residues. V lost 5 bases, J lost 0 bases, and 20 bases lay in between. CDR1 is MNHEY and CDR2 is SVGEGT in the germline V gene. CDR3 in DNA: TGTGCCAGCAGTGAATTCGACACGTTAGCCGCCTCCTACAATGAGCAGTTCTTC. Encoded protein: CASSEFDTLAASYNEQFF.

This clonotype was observed a handful of times. J is TRBJ2-1 and V is TRBV14; no reliable D call. V gave up 6 bases and J gave up 0 bases, with 15 bases separating them. The CDR3 runs 16 residues. Germline CDR1 reads SGHDN; CDR2 reads FVKESK. The CDR3 protein is CASRPFTVSSYNEQFF. The CDR3 nucleotides read TGTGCCAGCAGGCCCTTTACAGTAAGCTCCTACAATGAGCAGTTCTTC.

This clonotype was recorded many times. The V gene is TRBV6-1, the J gene TRBJ1-1, with TRBD1 matching over 9 bases. There are 14 residues in the CDR3. After removal of 6 bases from V and 11 bases from J, the junction contained 13 bases not matched to a gene. CDR1 and CDR2 from the germline V gene are MNHNS and SASEGT. CDR3 nucleotide sequence: TGTGCCAGCAGACCTTCCGCCCGGGACAGGGACGCTTTCTTT. Protein: CASRPSARDRDAFF.

The chain carries TRBV6-1 and TRBJ2-7; 9 bases align to TRBD2. Trimming took 9 bases from V and 3 from J; bases not matched to a gene: 6. The CDR3 is 13 amino acids. In germline, CDR1 is MNHNS, CDR2 SASEGT. The CDR3 coding sequence is TGTGCCAGTTTTAGCGGGAGATTCTACGAGCAGTACTTC. Its protein is CASFSGRFYEQYF.

This clonotype came up a few times. A much larger clone lies one base from this, so it may be a read error. The V gene is TRBV7-8, the J gene TRBJ2-1; the D is unclear. Germline CDR1 and CDR2: SGHVS and FQNEAQ. The V end lost 5 bases, the J end lost 12 bases, and 14 bases lay between the germline ends. This CDR3 region has 12 residues. CDR3 coding DNA: TGTGCCAGCAGCCGAAACCTAGATGGGCAGTTCTTC. Amino acid sequence: CASSRNLDGQFF.

In its sample, this clonotype was seen many times. The chain employs TRBV28 and TRBJ1-1; D uncertain. From germline, CDR1 is MDHEN and CDR2 SYDVKM. The CDR3 is 13 amino acids. With 6 bases removed from V and 1 base from J, the gap between germline ends came to 9 bases. The CDR3, as DNA: TGTGCCAGCAGCTTACCAGGGAACACTGAAGCTTTCTTT. Translating gives CASSLPGNTEAFF.

This clonotype occurred a few times. The V call is TRBV5-4, the J call TRBJ1-2; 9 positions match TRBD1. CDR3 size: 15 residues. The germline V gene has CDR1 SGHNT and CDR2 YYREEE (reference sequence). J lost 5 bases, V lost 4 bases, and 9 bases had no gene match. CDR3 region: CASSSTGGAVYGYTF. The CDR3 DNA is TGTGCCAGCAGCAGTACAGGGGGCGCAGTATATGGCTACACCTTC.

This clonotype was counted ten times or more. The rearrangement links TRBV6-5 to TRBJ2-2; D not certain. Germline CDR1 reads MNHEY; CDR2 reads SVGAGI. The CDR3 length is 17 residues. Trimming removed 2 bases at V and 3 bases at J, with 16 bases between. The CDR3 DNA is TGTGCCAGCAGTTACCCACCCGGCGGATCTCACACCGGGGAGCTGTTTTTT. Translation: CASSYPPGGSHTGELFF.

The CDR3 spells CASSQDRFVGEKLFF. DNA of the CDR3: TGCGCCAGCAGCCAAGATCGTTTTGTAGGGGAAAAACTGTTTTTT. The chain joins TRBV4-1 to TRBJ1-4; D remains unclear. The CDR3 spans 15 residues. Germline CDR1 MGHRA, CDR2 YSYEKL. Trimming took 0 bases from V and 8 from J, leaving 13 bases between them.

About this clonotype itself: With a much larger clone just one base away, this may be a read error. This chain joins TRBV27 and TRBJ1-2, with TRBD1 matching 7 bases. The CDR3 extends over 15 amino acids. From germline, CDR1 is MNHEY and CDR2 SMNVEV (reference sequence). The CDR3 reads CASSPPGQAARGCTF. CDR3 nucleotide sequence: TGTGCCAGCAGTCCCCCCGGACAGGCGGCGAGGGGCTGCACCTTC.

V and J are TRBV19 and TRBJ2-7; TRBD1 agrees at 8 bases. Looked up from germline, CDR1 is LNHDA and CDR2 is SQIVND (reference sequence). Germline trimming cut 4 bases from V and 4 bases from J; bases unmatched to any gene: 9. The length of the CDR3 is 15 residues. The CDR3 DNA follows: TGTGCCAGTAGTACGCCGGGACAGGTCTTTTACGAGCAGTACTTC. Translated, it gives CASSTPGQVFYEQYF.

The gene calls are TRBV5-1 and TRBJ1-1; D ambiguous. V was pared by 0 bases and J by 1 base, with 7 bases between. This CDR3 is 14 amino acids long. CDR1 and CDR2 (germline): SGHRS, YFSETQ. The CDR3 region has the DNA TGCGCCAGCAGCTTGGGCCTGGAGAACACTGAAGCTTTCTTT. Translating it yields CASSLGLENTEAFF.

This clonotype appeared many times. This rearrangement joins TRBV14 to TRBJ2-1; 7 bases match TRBD2. V lost 3 bases, J lost 2 bases, and 4 bases stayed unmatched. This CDR3 has 15 amino acids. Germline loops: CDR1 SGHDN, CDR2 FVKESK. The CDR3 region has the DNA TGTGCCAGCAGCCATAGCGGGTTAACCTACAATGAGCAGTTCTTC. Translated: CASSHSGLTYNEQFF. Drawing the rest from reference TRBV14 and TRBJ2-1, the complete variable domain is EAGVTQFPSHSVIEKGQTVTLRCDPISGHDNLYWYRRVMGKEIKFLLHFVKESKQDESGMPNNRFLAERTGGTYSTLKVQPAELEDSGVYFCASSHSGLTYNEQFFGPGTRLTVL.

This clonotype was seen many times. The V and J genes are TRBV12-3 or TRBV12-4 and TRBJ1-2; D unresolved. V lost 7 bases and J lost 2, with 8 bases in between. The CDR3 is 12 amino acids. The CDR3 DNA reads as TGTGCCAGCACAGCAGGAAACTATGGCTACACCTTC. It yields the protein CASTAGNYGYTF.

This clonotype was detected a few times. The CDR3 DNA reads as TGTGCCAGCAGTTACTCTGGAGGCACCATATATTTT. The encoded protein is CASSYSGGTIYF. The chain recombines TRBV6-2 or TRBV6-3 with TRBJ1-3; D not resolved. The CDR3 has 12 residues. Germline CDR1 reads MNHEY; CDR2 reads SVGEGT. Trimming removed 0 bases from V and 9 bases from J, with 6 bases in between.